The 30 T cell receptor beta chains listed next were all sequenced from one sample in a study of control samples from healthy donors and cancer patients. Some clones are missing from TCRdb's copy, which holds only in-frame ones; the method was immunoSEQ multiplex PCR. The data hold 90,000 to 150,000 clones, with about 87% observed a single time. Sequenced sample: blood. The receptors originated from a man aged 40-49 years in good health.

The rearrangement joins TRBV5-1 to TRBJ1-2, with 8 bases lining up with TRBD1. V lost 4 bases and J lost 6; bases outside the gene matches: 5. The length of the CDR3 is 13 residues. Germline V gene data show CDR1 as SGHRS and CDR2 as YFSETQ. CDR3 loop: CASSTGQGDGYTF. For the CDR3, the DNA is TGCGCCAGCAGCACCGGACAGGGCGATGGCTACACCTTC.

The V call is TRBV9, the J call TRBJ1-2; 7 bases agree with TRBD1. The CDR3 is 16 residues long. CDR1 SGDLS and CDR2 YYNGEE come from the germline V gene. The ends lost 4 bases at V and 5 bases at J; junction bases unmatched: 14. This CDR3 reads CASSPTEGARRYGYTF. Here the CDR3 DNA reads TGTGCCAGCAGCCCCACCGAGGGGGCCAGACGGTATGGCTACACCTTC.

The chain is built from TRBV25-1 and TRBJ2-2, with 7 positions matching TRBD1. The junction had 6 bases not matched to a gene; V was cut back by 8 bases and J by 3 bases. The CDR3 extends over 14 amino acids. Per the germline V gene, CDR1 is MGHDK and CDR2 is SYGVNS. DNA for the CDR3: TGTGCCAGCTCAGAAGACAGGGACACCGGGGAGCTGTTTTTT. Translated, it gives CASSEDRDTGELFF.

This rearrangement joins TRBV5-4 to TRBJ1-1; the match to TRBD1 covers 8 bases. CDR1 is SGHNT, CDR2 YYREEE, per germline (reference sequence). The CDR3 contains 14 residues. Trimming at V came to 5 bases and at J to 5 bases, leaving 8 bases not matched to a gene. The CDR3 region has the DNA TGTGCCAGCAGTTCGGACAGGGCTATAACTGAAGCTTTCTTT. Its translation is CASSSDRAITEAFF.

V gene TRBV3-1 (or the pseudogene TRBV3-2) combines with J gene TRBJ1-3; tentatively, D is TRBD1 (6 bases). CDR3 length equals 16 residues. The germline V gene encodes CDR1 LGHDT and CDR2 YNNKEL (reference sequence). V dropped 4 bases and J dropped 2 bases, with 15 bases sitting between them. In nucleotides, the CDR3 is TGTGCCAGCAGCCTCTGGACAGACTCTACTGGAAACACCATATATTTT. Its protein is CASSLWTDSTGNTIYF.

This sequence joins TRBV28 and TRBJ2-7, with 8 bases fitting TRBD2. CDR3 length: 15 residues. CDR1 and CDR2 from the germline V gene are MDHEN and SYDVKM. V lost 7 bases and J lost 5; bases outside the gene matches: 13. CDR3 amino acids: CASTPRRGAYHEQYF. The CDR3 coding sequence is TGTGCCAGCACCCCCCGGCGGGGGGCATATCACGAGCAGTACTTC.

V gene TRBV30 combines with J gene TRBJ1-1; D is ambiguous. This CDR3 is 13 amino acids long. Germline loops: CDR1 GTSNPN, CDR2 SVGIG (reference sequence). The V and J ends lost 2 bases and 1 base respectively, with 8 bases between them. The DNA for the CDR3 is TGTGCCTGGAGTACATCAGGGAACACTGAAGCTTTCTTT. It yields the protein CAWSTSGNTEAFF.

This rearrangement joins TRBV12-3 or TRBV12-4 to TRBJ2-7; D possibly corresponds to TRBD2 (5 bases). This CDR3 has 11 amino acids. Trimming removed 6 bases at V and 4 bases at J, with 7 bases between. DNA of the CDR3: TGTGCCAGCAGCCGGGATTACGAGCAGTACTTC. It is translated as CASSRDYEQYF.

This sequence joins TRBV18 and TRBJ1-5; 11 nucleotides match TRBD1. The CDR3 covers 14 residues. Germline CDR1 KGHSH, CDR2 LQKENI. With 4 bases clipped from V and 6 bases from J, the junction kept 2 bases outside the gene matches. The CDR3 coding sequence is TGTGCCAGCTCACTCGGGACAGGGGGTCAGCCCCAGCATTTT. This codes for CASSLGTGGQPQHF.

The V gene is TRBV19, the J gene TRBJ1-6; D is undetermined. Germline CDR1 is LNHDA and CDR2 is SQIVND (reference sequence). The V and J ends lost 7 bases and 4 bases respectively, with 11 bases between them. This CDR3 comprises 14 residues. CDR3 amino acids: CASMGSLYNSPLHF. The CDR3 bases are TGTGCCAGTATGGGGTCGTTGTATAATTCACCCCTCCACTTT.

The chain links TRBV5-4 to TRBJ2-5; D not certain. Germline V CDR1 and CDR2: SGHNT, YYREEE (reference sequence). The CDR3 extends over 13 amino acids. Trimming cost V 0 bases and J 2 bases, with 5 bases left between them. DNA of the CDR3: TGTGCCAGCAGCTTGGGGGCTCAAGAGACCCAGTACTTC. Encoded protein: CASSLGAQETQYF.

This clone was counted once. The chain combines TRBV3-1 (or the pseudogene TRBV3-2) with TRBJ2-6, with 9 bases matching TRBD2. The CDR3 totals 20 residues. The junction had 9 bases not matched to a gene; V was cut back by 0 bases and J by 0 bases. Germline CDR1 and CDR2: LGHDT and YNNKEL (reference sequence). The CDR3 nucleotides read TGTGCCAGCAGCCAAGACCCCCCCGGCGGGGGGGCCTCTGGGGCCAACGTCCTGACTTTC. Residues: CASSQDPPGGGASGANVLTF.

As DNA, the CDR3 is TGTGCCAGCCGACGCGTCAACACTGAAGCTTTCTTT. It encodes CASRRVNTEAFF. This chain connects TRBV12-3 or TRBV12-4 to TRBJ1-1; D gene uncertain. The ends were cut back, 8 bases at V and 2 bases at J, with 9 bases in the middle. The CDR3 is made up of 12 amino acids.

This sequence joins TRBV5-1 and TRBJ2-5; TRBD2 matches 9 bases. With 2 bases clipped from V and 5 bases from J, the junction kept 1 base outside the gene matches. This CDR3 is 13 amino acids long. Germline V gene data show CDR1 as SGHRS and CDR2 as YFSETQ. Written as DNA, the CDR3 is TGCGCCAGCAGCTTTGGACTAGCGGAGACCCAGTACTTC. It is translated as CASSFGLAETQYF.

The genes are TRBV4-2 and TRBJ2-7, with D perhaps matching TRBD2 (5 bases). Germline-derived CDR1 and CDR2 are LGHNA and YNFKEQ. The V end was cut by 1 base, the J end by 4 bases, with 14 bases between. The length of the CDR3 is 15 residues. CDR3 nucleotide sequence: TGTGCCAGCAGCCAAGGTTTGGGCAGGACTTACGAGCAGTACTTC. As protein: CASSQGLGRTYEQYF.

The J gene is TRBJ2-3, the V gene TRBV27; the D is unclear. The germline CDR1 and CDR2 sequences are MNHEY and SMNVEV (reference sequence). V dropped 5 bases and J dropped 6 bases, with 12 bases sitting between them. The CDR3 totals 13 residues. This CDR3 reads CASSTITWDTQYF. DNA for the CDR3: TGTGCCAGCAGTACCATAACGTGGGATACGCAGTATTTT.

The rearrangement links TRBV9 to TRBJ1-1; TRBD1 might be the D (6 bases). The germline V gene has CDR1 SGDLS and CDR2 YYNGEE. CDR3 size: 15 residues. V gave up 4 bases and J gave up 2 bases, with 15 bases separating them. CDR3 sequence (DNA): TGTGCCAGCAGCATAGACCAGGGGCGCAACACTGAAGCTTTCTTT. Its protein product is CASSIDQGRNTEAFF.

V is TRBV5-4 and J is TRBJ2-3, with no clear D. The germline V gene encodes CDR1 SGHNT and CDR2 YYREEE (reference sequence). V was pared by 2 bases and J by 3 bases, with 7 bases between. The CDR3 loop spans 13 amino acids. CDR3 bases: TGTGCCAGCAGCTTTAGCTTGACAGATACGCAGTATTTT. This sequence encodes CASSFSLTDTQYF.

Only one count was recorded for this clone. The chain is built from TRBV2 and TRBJ1-5, with 9 bases identical to TRBD1. The CDR3 runs 15 residues. In germline, CDR1 is SNHLY, CDR2 FYNNEI. V was clipped by 3 bases and J by 4 bases; unmatched bases: 4. The CDR3 DNA reads as TGTGCCAGCAGTGATCGTGGGACAGGGAATCAGCCCCAGCATTTT. This gives the protein CASSDRGTGNQPQHF. The full variable domain, with the rest looked up from reference TRBV2 and TRBJ1-5, is EPEVTQTPSHQVTQMGQEVILRCVPISNHLYFYWYRQILGQKVEFLVSFYNNEISEKSEIFDDQFSVERPDGSNFTLKIRSTKLEDSAMYFCASSDRGTGNQPQHFGDGTRLSIL.

The chain joins TRBV5-1 to TRBJ1-6; TRBD1 might be the D (6 bases). CDR3 length equals 13 residues. The V end lost 6 bases, the J end lost 8 bases, and 12 bases lay between the germline ends. Germline lookup yields CDR1 SGHRS and CDR2 YFSETQ. Here the CDR3 reads CASTEGEYSPLHF. CDR3 nucleotides: TGCGCCAGCACGGAGGGGGAGTATTCACCCCTCCACTTT. The complete variable domain, with remaining parts taken from reference TRBV5-1 and TRBJ1-6, reads KAGVTQTPRYLIKTRGQQVTLSCSPISGHRSVSWYQQTPGQGLQFLFEYFSETQRNKGNFPGRFSGRQFSNSRSEMNVSTLELGDSALYLCASTEGEYSPLHFGNGTRLTVT.

The rearrangement joins TRBV18 to TRBJ2-6; TRBD1 matches at 7 bases. The junction had 8 bases not matched to a gene; V was cut back by 4 bases and J by 2 bases. Germline values: CDR1 KGHSH, CDR2 LQKENI. The CDR3 has 17 amino acids. CDR3 sequence: CASSQRQGSAGANVLTF. The CDR3 DNA sequence: TGTGCCAGCTCACAAAGACAGGGATCGGCTGGGGCCAACGTCCTGACTTTC.

The rearrangement links TRBV5-1 to TRBJ2-3; weak D call: TRBD1 (6 bases). Trimming stripped 0 bases from V and 6 bases from J, with 11 bases between. Looked up from germline, CDR1 is SGHRS and CDR2 is YFSETQ. The CDR3 sequence is 14 residues long. CDR3 sequence reads: CASSLGSRGDTQYF. DNA for the CDR3: TGCGCCAGCAGCTTGGGATCAAGGGGGGATACGCAGTATTTT.

The gene calls are TRBV29-1 and TRBJ1-1; 9 bases fit TRBD1. CDR3 length: 13 residues. In germline, CDR1 is SQVTM, CDR2 ANQGSEA. The ends lost 6 bases at V and 4 bases at J; junction bases unmatched: 6. The CDR3 region is CSVTDRGVTEAFF. The CDR3 DNA is TGCAGCGTCACCGACAGGGGGGTCACTGAAGCTTTCTTT.

This clone was seen a handful of times. The chain recombines TRBV3-1 (or the pseudogene TRBV3-2) with TRBJ1-1, with D unresolved. This CDR3 region has 14 residues. Trimming left V 6 bases short and J 2 bases short, with 13 bases between. The germline CDR1 and CDR2 sequences are LGHDT and YNNKEL (reference sequence). The CDR3 DNA reads as TGTGCCAGCAGGGCTGGTTGGGGTAACACTGAAGCTTTCTTT. This gives the protein CASRAGWGNTEAFF.

This clone appeared once. This chain uses TRBV5-1 with TRBJ2-7; TRBD1 matches at 7 bases. From germline, CDR1 is SGHRS and CDR2 YFSETQ. V was clipped by 0 bases and J by 2 bases; unmatched bases: 5. The CDR3 is 15 amino acids. CDR3 sequence (DNA): TGCGCCAGCAGCTTGGCCGGGACAGCGACCTACGAGCAGTACTTC. This encodes CASSLAGTATYEQYF.

The CDR3 bases are TGTGCCAGCAGCCGACAGGGGGCTAATGAAAAACTGTTTTTT. It yields the protein CASSRQGANEKLFF. The V call is TRBV7-8, the J call TRBJ1-4; 9 bases match TRBD1. CDR3 size: 14 residues. CDR1 is SGHVS, CDR2 FQNEAQ, per germline. Trimming cost V 5 bases and J 3 bases; bases outside gene matches: 1.

This clone was detected a few times. The chain has TRBV28 and TRBJ2-6; no clear D gene. The CDR3 extends over 14 amino acids. V lost 2 bases to trimming and J lost 0 bases, with 2 bases between them. The germline V gene encodes CDR1 MDHEN and CDR2 SYDVKM. CDR3 sequence (DNA): TGTGCCAGCAGTTTAAACTCTGGGGCCAACGTCCTGACTTTC. Translated, it gives CASSLNSGANVLTF.

The gene calls are TRBV18 and TRBJ2-3; D unclear. The CDR3 is 15 residues long. V was trimmed by 5 bases and J by 4 bases, leaving 16 bases between them. Germline V gene sequence: CDR1 KGHSH, CDR2 LQKENI. This CDR3 reads CASSARAPASDTQYF. The CDR3 nucleotides read TGTGCCAGCTCAGCCCGGGCCCCGGCGTCAGATACGCAGTATTTT.

This sequence joins TRBV6-1 and TRBJ1-5; D is ambiguous. V gave up 3 bases and J gave up 5 bases, with 8 bases separating them. The length of the CDR3 is 13 residues. CDR1 and CDR2 (germline): MNHNS, SASEGT. CDR3 region: CASSDVVDQPQHF. For the CDR3, the DNA is TGTGCCAGCAGTGATGTTGTGGATCAGCCCCAGCATTTT.

There are a few counts of this clone. V and J are TRBV5-4 and TRBJ2-2, with 8 nucleotides matching TRBD2. The germline V gene has CDR1 SGHNT and CDR2 YYREEE (reference sequence). Losses at the gene ends were 6 bases for V and 11 bases for J; bases not matched to a gene: 15. The CDR3 is made up of 15 amino acids. In DNA form, the CDR3 reads TGTGCCAGCACCGAGGGGAGCGGGGGTACGGCTGAGCTGTTTTTT. Protein: CASTEGSGGTAELFF.